This T cell receptor (beta chain) was profiled in a study of blood T cells in healthy people across ages (dated by TCRdb to between 2014 and 2016). About the study as a whole: In model experiments, template switching captured about one uniquely barcoded TCR beta cDNA molecule for every two T cells. Age-related changes in TCR beta repertoire diversity were measured in the study by deep sequencing normalized with unique cDNA molecular identifiers. Four age groups were formed from the donors: young (average about 17 years), middle-aged (approximately 42), aged (62) and long-lived (more than 75). To avoid experimental bias, donors of different ages were randomly spread across the sequencing lanes. Using the same blood draw, the study looked at two additional independent replicas of 1 million unique cDNA reads for two donors, one aged 18 to 30 and the other aged 80 or older. Overall results and qualifications from the work: Estimates of total diversity based on one million sequenced T cells were considered lower bounds and underestimates. Compared with the aged group, the long-lived group had more naive CD4+ T cells, fewer expanded clones and increased TCR diversity, a pattern suggesting age selection. There was a strong correlation between observed TCR beta diversity and the percentage of naive T cells measured by flow cytometry. Because the CMV infection status of the donors was unknown, age-related changes in expanded clonotypes may potentially have been confounded. Since profiling was done on bulk unsorted PBMCs, naive and antigen-experienced compartments could not be conclusively compared. As age increased, observed TCR beta diversity per million T cells dropped in a roughly linear way, and a significant reduction was already evident by age about 40.

Systemically healthy Caucasian individuals from Russia, about 38 in total and aged about 6 to 100 years, were included as donors. Ten milliliters of peripheral blood were drawn from each donor into EDTA-treated Vacutainer tubes. Ficoll-Paque density-gradient centrifugation was used to isolate PBMCs, with at least 6.5 million per sample. Total RNA was extracted from PBMCs with Trizol reagent, with at least 5.5 micrograms obtained per sample. The percentages of naive CD45RAhigh/CD27high T cells were determined by flow cytometry on a PBMC aliquot from every donor. Including cysteine and phenylalanine, the CDR3 has 16 amino acids. The read is trimmed to its CDR3 DNA, 48 bases read in frame from base 1. CDR1 and CDR2 (SGDLS, YYNGEE) derive from the germline V gene. Trimming accounts for 1 base at V and 2 bases at J, while the number of junction bases matched to no gene is 5. The library was obtained by 5' RACE. This sample was sequenced with an Illumina HiSeq 2500. A second PCR of 7 to 11 cycles was run with a J-beta primer mix and a sample-barcoded 5' primer. A template-switch 5' adaptor carrying 12 random nucleotides introduced a unique molecular identifier onto each TCR beta cDNA molecule. Each sample yielded at least 3 million CDR3-containing paired-end reads. First-strand cDNA synthesis was performed from all RNA using the Mint cDNA synthesis kit, with priming by a TRBC-specific oligonucleotide. After uracil-DNA glycosylase treatment, a first 18-cycle PCR used universal primers M1SS and BC2_uni_R on all cDNA. The paper's processing steps were these. For normalization, 1 million high-quality reads, each with a distinct molecular identifier, were randomly selected from each sample. Reads sharing molecular identifiers were discarded rather than binned into consensus sequences. MiTCR, run with a Q25 quality threshold and the strictest error-elimination algorithm, handled CDR3 identification, clonotype clustering and error correction. A nonparametric unseen species model with Euler transformation was used to estimate lower-bound total TCR beta diversity. In-frame beta chains were kept once TCRdb had trimmed the public reads at Q25 with fastp and called clones with MiXCR. Rows merge per CDR3 protein into single entries with the most common DNA and genes. It is TCRdb's table, rather than the study itself, that gives the V and J calls and clone size. This sample gives 550,000 to 650,000 distinct CDR3 sequences in total; around 31% of them show up just once. The top ten constitute more than 15% of the sample.

This clonotype came up many times. It has no known antigen specificity. Per-base qualities were not stored, and no clone one base away is much larger. The TCR originated in a woman older than 75 in good health. Sequenced sample: blood. The rearranged segments are TRBV9 and TRBJ2-3, and TRBD1 matches 9 of the central bases. The CDR3 amino acid sequence is: CASSVYRDRATDTQYF. The DNA is as follows: TGTGCCAGCAGCGTATATCGGGACAGGGCCACAGATACGCAGTATTTT.